A selection of T cell receptor beta chains follows, all from one sample in a study of CD8 T cells in ankylosing spondylitis. TCRdb re-analysed the 5' RACE reads in MiXCR, keeping a single row per CDR3 protein. The table includes more than 650,000 distinct CDR3 sequences, 10% to 15% detected once. Sequencing input: blood, either unsorted or a sorted T cell fraction (not recorded which). These receptors were collected from a male donor with ankylosing spondylitis. Each CDR3 is given with its conserved first and last residue.

v_gene	j_gene	len	CDR3aa
TRBV5-1	TRBJ2-1	16	CASSLTASGSYNEQFF
TRBV10-1	TRBJ2-2	15	CASSEYRPTTGELFF
TRBV7-9	TRBJ2-5	12	CAIGLAAETQYF
TRBV20-1	TRBJ1-1	14	CSVKLPGPYTEAFF
TRBV6-1	TRBJ2-5	14	CASSLGWQQETQYF
TRBV7-3	TRBJ2-2	14	CATRQGANTGELFF
TRBV20-1	TRBJ1-6	13	CSALGQPNSPLHF
TRBV23-1	TRBJ1-5	14	CALGGLCSNQPQHF
TRBV5-4	TRBJ2-2	19	CASSLREGRGIANTGELFF
TRBV7-2	TRBJ1-2	15	CASSPHTDNAGGYTF
TRBV12-3/TRBV12-4	TRBJ2-4	21	CASSSNPRFASGRVGKNIQYF
TRBV5-5	TRBJ2-5	16	CASSPGASGSLETQYF
TRBV28	TRBJ2-1	18	CASSPYDFSGRFRNEQFF
TRBV6-2/TRBV6-3	TRBJ2-1	13	CASTQGAYNEQFF
TRBV29-1	TRBJ1-1	14	CSVPRTAMNTEAFF
TRBV20-1	TRBJ1-1	12	CSAPGQRAEAFF
TRBV7-2	TRBJ2-5	13	CASSPSARETQYF
TRBV9	TRBJ1-6	18	CASSVGVGQADLGSPLHF
TRBV10-3	TRBJ2-7	16	CAISESPPSGGYEQYF
TRBV7-2	TRBJ2-7	15	CASSRIPGPSYEQYF
TRBV20-1	TRBJ2-3	18	CSATLRLAGAHSTDTQYF
TRBV7-2	TRBJ1-1	12	CASSSLNSRAFF
TRBV7-9	TRBJ1-1	13	CASTQRANTEAFF
TRBV12-3/TRBV12-4	TRBJ2-7	15	CASSLVQTGKTEQYF
TRBV5-1	TRBJ1-1	17	CASSLLYPGTGNTEAFF
TRBV20-1	TRBJ1-4	12	CSARQQSGKLFF
TRBV20-1	TRBJ2-3	14	CSAETSGRTYTQYF
TRBV6-5	TRBJ2-7	15	CASSYPRGSSYEQYF
TRBV7-6	TRBJ1-1	15	CASSADGPVHTEAFF
TRBV28	TRBJ1-5	11	CASSFPGPQHF
TRBV5-1	TRBJ2-2	16	CASSLAGTRGTGELFF
TRBV29-1	TRBJ2-3	14	CSVERGTSTDTQYF
TRBV4-3	TRBJ1-1	14	CASSQVQGLTEAFF
TRBV6-1	TRBJ1-1	13	CASSGTGESEAFF
TRBV7-2	TRBJ1-4	15	CASSRQGNPNEKLFF